This T cell receptor (beta chain) was sequenced in a study of molecular identifiers for immune sequencing clone quantification. Libraries for naive CD8 T cells, which were made from approximately 20,000 to 980,000 sorted cells, drew on 10%, 30% or 50% of the RNA. Naive CD8 T cells were sorted as CD8+CD4-CCR7+CD45RA+. Study-level points and caveats: Spiked TCR RNA from one Jurkat cell reportedly showed up when mixed among roughly 1 million naive cells. Under 1% of molecules in naive cells, but over 98% of effector molecules, belonged to clones above 20 RNA copies.

From the PCR reads, TCRdb called clonotypes with MiXCR, one entry per CDR3 protein. The sample lists a few hundred thousand distinct CDR3 sequences; about a fifth were seen once. Trimming took off 0 bases at V and 0 bases at J, with 9 bases between the two ends. Per germline, CDR1 LGHNA and CDR2 YSLEER. This CDR3 is built from 17 residues. This clonotype was seen a handful of times. Its antigen is unidentified. This chain connects TRBV4-3 to TRBJ1-6, with TRBD1 as a possible D gene (5 bases). Sequencing was done on a sample of naive CD8+ T cells from blood, with Jurkat cell RNA spiked in. Subset given: FACS-sorted CD8+CD4-CCR7+CD45RA+ naive T cells. The origin of this receptor is a human donor in good health. Some libraries in this study had Jurkat cell RNA spiked in. CDR3 sequence (DNA): TGCGCCAGCAGCCAAGACGGGGGGATCTCCTATAATTCACCCCTCCACTTT. Protein product: CASSQDGGISYNSPLHF.